The source of this TCR beta chain is a study of response to subunit inactivated influenza vaccine. Study outcomes and limitations: Seasonal influenza vaccination, on each occasion, was suggested by the authors to recruit few new T cells.

Via MiXCR, TCRdb re-called the RT-PCR reads, giving one row per CDR3 protein. The repertoire holds 650,000 to 800,000 distinct CDR3 sequences, roughly 13% seen once, with around 6.5% in the top ten. Turning to this clonotype: As yet, its antigen is unknown.

Trimming shortened V by 2 bases and J by 6 bases, and 12 bases separated the two germline ends. This CDR3 comprises 13 residues. The germline CDR1 and CDR2 sequences are DFQATT and SNEGSKA (reference sequence). The clonotype was recovered from a man in his forties or fifties who received an inactivated influenza vaccine. The material was PBMCs from blood, obtained 14 days before vaccination. V and J are TRBV20-1 and TRBJ2-3; D gene unclear. CDR3 DNA sequence: TGCAGTGCTAGACGTAATGCCGAGGATACGCAGTATTTT. This encodes CSARRNAEDTQYF.